This passage covers 10 T cell receptor beta chains from one sample sequenced in a study of T cells after yellow fever vaccination. TCRdb itself ran the 5' RACE reads through MiXCR, one entry per CDR3 protein. The sample comprises under 250,000 distinct CDR3 sequences, around 3.1% of which are singletons, and approximately 3% rests with the top ten. The sample here was CD4+ T cells sorted from PBMCs, taken 10 days after the yellow fever booster vaccination. These receptors came from a man in his late teens or twenties who received the YFV17D yellow fever vaccine.

This clonotype was seen more than once but under ten times. The J gene is TRBJ1-5, the V gene TRBV5-4; D not certain. The CDR3 has 15 amino acids. The V gene lost 4 bases and the J gene lost 4 bases, with 15 bases spanning the gap. Looked up from germline, CDR1 is SGHNT and CDR2 is YYREEE (reference sequence). CDR3 coding DNA: TGTGCCAGCAGCCTGAATGGACGGGATAATCAGCCCCAGCATTTT. This sequence encodes CASSLNGRDNQPQHF.

The J gene is TRBJ2-5, the V gene TRBV28, with 8 nucleotides matching TRBD1. The V and J ends lost 4 bases and 5 bases, in that order; junction bases with no gene match: 6. Germline V gene data show CDR1 as MDHEN and CDR2 as SYDVKM. CDR3 size: 14 residues. CDR3 sequence (DNA): TGTGCCAGCAGTTCGTCGACAGGGGTCGAGACCCAGTACTTC. It translates to CASSSSTGVETQYF.

This clonotype was counted ten times or more. The chain joins TRBV23-1 to TRBJ2-2; D not resolved. TRBV23-1 is noted as an ORF with a role that remains uncertain. Trimming shortened V by 3 bases and J by 6 bases, and 11 bases separated the two germline ends. The CDR3 runs to 14 residues. CDR3 sequence reads: CASSHFVVAGELFF. CDR3 coding DNA: TGCGCCAGCAGTCATTTCGTAGTTGCCGGGGAGCTGTTTTTT.

This clonotype was observed many times. V usage is TRBV5-1 and J usage is TRBJ1-2; 7 nucleotides agree with TRBD1. The CDR3 runs 15 residues. J lost 4 bases, V lost 4 bases, and 10 bases had no gene match. CDR1 is SGHRS and CDR2 is YFSETQ in the germline V gene. CDR3 sequence (DNA): TGCGCCAGCAGCCAACGATTACAGGGGATCTATGGCTACACCTTC. Translating gives CASSQRLQGIYGYTF.

This clonotype was found many times. This chain links TRBV18 with TRBJ1-2, with a tentative D call TRBD1 (5 bases). V gave up 2 bases and J gave up 3 bases, with 10 bases separating them. Germline CDR1 reads KGHSH; CDR2 reads LQKENI. The CDR3 spans 14 residues. The CDR3 region has the DNA TGTGCCAGCTCACCAGTCAGGGCCGACTATGGCTACACCTTC. Translated, it gives CASSPVRADYGYTF.

The sample holds a few counts of this clonotype. This sequence joins TRBV7-9 and TRBJ1-1; 7 nucleotides align to TRBD1. The germline CDR1 and CDR2 sequences are SEHNR and FQNEAQ (reference sequence). The trim removed 5 bases at V and 4 bases at J, leaving 7 bases unmatched. The CDR3 has 14 amino acids. This CDR3 reads CASSSRGPLTEAFF. The CDR3 coding sequence is TGTGCCAGCAGCAGTAGGGGGCCCCTCACTGAAGCTTTCTTT.

This clonotype was seen a few times. The chain carries TRBV20-1 and TRBJ2-7; tentatively, D is TRBD2 (8 bases). V was cut by 3 bases and J by 6 bases, with 18 bases left in between. Germline CDR1 is DFQATT and CDR2 is SNEGSKA (reference sequence). This CDR3 comprises 14 residues. CDR3 nucleotide sequence: TGCAGTGCTAGCGAGGGACTAGGGGGCTCCGAGCAGTACGTC. Translation gives CSASEGLGGSEQYV.

Only a few counts were recorded for this clonotype. The chain links TRBV7-9 to TRBJ1-2; D ambiguous. The CDR3 is 15 residues long. V gave up 2 bases and J gave up 3 bases, with 13 bases separating them. Germline-derived CDR1 and CDR2 are SEHNR and FQNEAQ (reference sequence). The CDR3 DNA is TGTGCCAGCAGCTTATACAAGGGTGGGGACTATGGCTACACCTTC. Translation: CASSLYKGGDYGYTF.

This clonotype was seen only a few times. The gene calls are TRBV7-9 and TRBJ2-7; 7 bases are shared with TRBD1. The V gene end was trimmed by 3 bases and the J gene end by 6 bases; junction bases not matched to a gene: 8. Germline V lookup: CDR1 SEHNR, CDR2 FQNEAQ (reference sequence). This CDR3 spans 14 amino acids. Here the CDR3 DNA reads TGTGCCAGCAGCTTCCTCGGACAGGCGGGCGAGCAGTACTTC. Amino acids: CASSFLGQAGEQYF.

This clonotype has ten or more counts. The V and J genes are TRBV5-4 and TRBJ1-1, with 8 bases matching TRBD1. The CDR3 contains 15 residues. Germline V CDR1 and CDR2: SGHNT, YYREEE (reference sequence). V was clipped by 4 bases and J by 3 bases; unmatched bases: 8. Here the CDR3 reads CASSIEQGGDTEAFF. CDR3 nucleotides: TGTGCCAGCAGCATAGAACAGGGGGGGGACACTGAAGCTTTCTTT.